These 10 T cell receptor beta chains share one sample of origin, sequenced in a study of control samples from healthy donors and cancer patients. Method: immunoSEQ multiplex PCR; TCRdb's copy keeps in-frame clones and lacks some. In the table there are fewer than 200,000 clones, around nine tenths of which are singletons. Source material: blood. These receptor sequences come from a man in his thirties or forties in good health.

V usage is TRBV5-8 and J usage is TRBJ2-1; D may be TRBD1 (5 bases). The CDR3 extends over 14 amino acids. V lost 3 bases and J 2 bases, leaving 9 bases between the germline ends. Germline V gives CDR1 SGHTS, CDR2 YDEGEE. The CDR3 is CASSSGFAYNEQFF. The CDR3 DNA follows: TGTGCCAGCAGCTCAGGGTTTGCCTACAATGAGCAGTTCTTC.

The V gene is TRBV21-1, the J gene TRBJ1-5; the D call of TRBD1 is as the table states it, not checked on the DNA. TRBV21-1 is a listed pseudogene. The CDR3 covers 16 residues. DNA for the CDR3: TGTGCCAGCAGCAAACAGACAGCAGCTAGCAATCAGCCCCAGCATTTT. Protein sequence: CASSKQTAASNQPQHF.

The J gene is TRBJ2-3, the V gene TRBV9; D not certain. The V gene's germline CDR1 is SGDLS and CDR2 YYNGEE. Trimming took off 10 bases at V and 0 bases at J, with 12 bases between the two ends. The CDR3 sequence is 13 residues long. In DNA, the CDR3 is TGTGCCTCCGCCAGGTCTAGCACAGATACGCAGTATTTT. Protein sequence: CASARSSTDTQYF.

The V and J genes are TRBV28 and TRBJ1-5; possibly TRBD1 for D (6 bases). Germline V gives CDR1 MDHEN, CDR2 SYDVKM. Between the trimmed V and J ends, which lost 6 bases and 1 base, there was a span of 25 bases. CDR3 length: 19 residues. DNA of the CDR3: TGTGCCAGCAGACCAGGACACGGCAAGGCCCAGGGGAGCAATCAGCCCCAGCATTTT. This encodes CASRPGHGKAQGSNQPQHF.

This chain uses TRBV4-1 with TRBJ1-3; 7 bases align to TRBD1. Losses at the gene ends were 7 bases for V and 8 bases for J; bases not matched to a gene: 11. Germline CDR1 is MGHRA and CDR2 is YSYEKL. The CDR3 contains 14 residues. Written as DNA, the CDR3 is TGCGCCAGCACCCCGACAGGGAGAAAAGACACCATATATTTT. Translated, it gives CASTPTGRKDTIYF.

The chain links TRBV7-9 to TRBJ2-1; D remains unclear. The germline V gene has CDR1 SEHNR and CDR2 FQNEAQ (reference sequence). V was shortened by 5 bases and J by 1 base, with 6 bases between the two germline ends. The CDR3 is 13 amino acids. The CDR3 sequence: CASSHASYNEQFF. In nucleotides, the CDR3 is TGTGCCAGCAGCCATGCGTCCTACAATGAGCAGTTCTTC. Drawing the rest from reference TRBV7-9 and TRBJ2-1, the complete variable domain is DTGVSQNPRHKITKRGQNVTFRCDPISEHNRLYWYRQTLGQGPEFLTYFQNEAQLEKSRLLSDRFSAERPKGSFSTLEIQRTEQGDSAMYLCASSHASYNEQFFGPGTRLTVL.

This CDR3 is CASSRGQGNEKLFF. CDR3 sequence (DNA): TGCGCCAGCAGCCGGGGACAGGGGAATGAAAAACTGTTTTTT. This chain uses TRBV5-1 with TRBJ1-4; 10 bases are shared with TRBD1. With V trimmed by 4 bases and J by 5 bases, 2 bases remained unmatched. There are 14 residues in the CDR3. Germline CDR1 SGHRS, CDR2 YFSETQ.

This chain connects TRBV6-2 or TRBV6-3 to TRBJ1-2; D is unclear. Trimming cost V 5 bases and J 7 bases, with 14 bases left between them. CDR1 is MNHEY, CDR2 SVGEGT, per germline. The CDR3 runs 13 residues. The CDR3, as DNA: TGTGCCAGCAGTCCGACTGCGGGCGGTGGCTACACCTTC. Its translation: CASSPTAGGGYTF.

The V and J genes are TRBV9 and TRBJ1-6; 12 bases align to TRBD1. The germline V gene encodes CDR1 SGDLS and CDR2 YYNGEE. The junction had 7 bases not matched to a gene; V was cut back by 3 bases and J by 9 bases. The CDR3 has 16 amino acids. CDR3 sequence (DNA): TGTGCCAGCAGCGCGGGACAGGGGGCCTCTACTTCACCCCTCCACTTT. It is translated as CASSAGQGASTSPLHF.

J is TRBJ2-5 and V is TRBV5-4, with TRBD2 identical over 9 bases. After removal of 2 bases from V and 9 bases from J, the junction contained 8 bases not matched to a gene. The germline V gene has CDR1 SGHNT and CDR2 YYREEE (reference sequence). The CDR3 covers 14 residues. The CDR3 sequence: CASSFPGGGGAQYF. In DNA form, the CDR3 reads TGTGCCAGCAGCTTTCCGGGGGGCGGGGGGGCCCAGTACTTC.